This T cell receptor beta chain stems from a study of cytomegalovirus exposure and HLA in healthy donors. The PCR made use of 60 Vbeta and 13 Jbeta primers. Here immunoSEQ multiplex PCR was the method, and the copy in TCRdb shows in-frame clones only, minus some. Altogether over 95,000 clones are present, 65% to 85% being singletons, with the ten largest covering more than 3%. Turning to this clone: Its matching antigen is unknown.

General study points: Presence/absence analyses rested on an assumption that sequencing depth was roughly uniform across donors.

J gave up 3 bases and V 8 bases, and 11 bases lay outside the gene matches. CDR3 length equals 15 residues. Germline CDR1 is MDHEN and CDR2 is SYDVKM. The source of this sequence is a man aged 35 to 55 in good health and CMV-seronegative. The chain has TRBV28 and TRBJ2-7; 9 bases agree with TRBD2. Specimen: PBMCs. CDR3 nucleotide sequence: TGTGCCAGCTTAAGGGCTAGCGGGGCCAGCTACGAGCAGTACTTC. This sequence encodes CASLRASGASYEQYF.